Below are 5 T cell receptor beta chains sequenced from a single sample in a study of blood T cell repertoires in COVID-19. Libraries were prepared by immunoSEQ multiplex PCR; TCRdb keeps only in-frame clonotypes and omits some of them. This table has approximately 300,000 clones, approximately 89% appearing once. The sequenced sample was peripheral blood. The receptors were gathered from a woman aged 30 to 39 with COVID-19, enrolled during active disease.

The rearrangement joins TRBV27 to TRBJ1-2, with TRBD1 matching 7 bases. Germline CDR1 and CDR2: MNHEY and SMNVEV (reference sequence). The CDR3 extends over 16 amino acids. V lost 2 bases, J lost 8 bases, and 14 bases stayed unmatched. The CDR3 region is CASSLTRVEQGKGYTF. As DNA, the CDR3 is TGTGCCAGCAGTTTAACTAGGGTAGAACAGGGGAAAGGCTACACCTTC.

This clone is a singleton in its sample. CDR3 nucleotide sequence: TGTGCCAGCAGCCAAGCATACCGGGACAGGGTGGGTATTGAGTCTGGGGCCAACGTCCTGACTTTC. Its protein is CASSQAYRDRVGIESGANVLTF. V gene TRBV4-2 combines with J gene TRBJ2-6; 9 bases fit TRBD1. The CDR3 is made up of 22 amino acids. Germline CDR1 is LGHNA and CDR2 is YNFKEQ. After removal of 1 base from V and 1 base from J, the junction contained 17 bases not matched to a gene.

The V and J genes are TRBV24-1 and TRBJ1-1; 8 bases line up with TRBD1. The CDR3 covers 16 residues. After removal of 3 bases from V and 4 bases from J, the junction contained 9 bases not matched to a gene. The germline V gene encodes CDR1 KGHDR and CDR2 SFDVKD. The CDR3 is CATSDLSLTGGTEAFF. The CDR3, as DNA: TGTGCCACCAGTGATCTCTCCTTAACAGGGGGCACTGAAGCTTTCTTT.

This clone was recorded once. J is TRBJ1-6 and V is TRBV19, with TRBD1 matching 9 bases. There are 17 residues in the CDR3. Germline assignment: CDR1 LNHDA and CDR2 SQIVND (reference sequence). The trim removed 7 bases at V and 8 bases at J, leaving 15 bases unmatched. The CDR3 bases are TGTGCCAGTAAAGACCTTACAGTCGGACAGGGGTATTCACCCCTCCACTTT. It specifies CASKDLTVGQGYSPLHF.

This clone has only one observation. This chain links TRBV27 with TRBJ1-4; D not certain. The CDR3 is 17 residues long. V lost 5 bases and J 0 bases, leaving 16 bases between the germline ends. Germline loops: CDR1 MNHEY, CDR2 SMNVEV (reference sequence). The CDR3 sequence: CASSGRGSGTTNEKLFF. CDR3 bases: TGTGCCAGCAGTGGACGGGGAAGTGGGACAACTAATGAAAAACTGTTTTTT.